This T cell receptor (beta chain) was captured by sequencing in a study of shared clonotypes between healthy human individuals. Whole-study results and caveats: Across a handful of donors, naive CD4 shared 5% to 6%, naive CD8 more than 3%, memory CD4 less than 2.5%, memory CD8 about 0.38%.

In replicate PCRs of sorted subsets, roughly 210 ng DNA, approximately 30,000 T cell genomes, was used. Some clones are missing from TCRdb's copy, which holds only in-frame ones; the method was immunoSEQ multiplex PCR. The sample shows about 1 million clones, roughly 70% of them seen only once. The study drew its donors from healthy HIV-negative adults without recent acute infections or vaccinations. In germline, CDR1 is GTSNPN, CDR2 SVGIG (reference sequence). CDR3 size: 14 residues. V lost 2 bases, J lost 0 bases, and 8 bases lay in between. Points on this clone: Its antigen is undetermined.

The V gene is TRBV30, the J gene TRBJ1-3; D is unresolved. The origin of this receptor is a man aged 18 to 30 in good health. Sequenced input: memory CD4+ T cells sorted from blood. The subset is: CD45RA-negative fraction. DNA for the CDR3: TGTGCCTGGAGTCCTCAGAGCTCTGGAAACACCATATATTTT. Translation: CAWSPQSSGNTIYF.